This passage covers 8 T cell receptor beta chains from one sample sequenced in a study of siplizumab effects on memory and regulatory T cells. Method: immunoSEQ multiplex PCR; TCRdb's copy keeps in-frame clones and lacks some. The sample includes about 100,000 clones, approximately 94% of them seen just once. The sequenced sample consisted of non-Treg CD4+ T cells sorted from blood. The receptors here all came from a human donor in good health.

The chain combines TRBV19 with TRBJ1-5, with 10 bases that match TRBD1. Germline V lookup: CDR1 LNHDA, CDR2 SQIVND (reference sequence). The CDR3 has 14 residues. With 6 bases clipped from V and 2 bases from J, the junction kept 1 base outside the gene matches. The chain's CDR3 is CASRGQGGNQPQHF. DNA of the CDR3: TGTGCCAGTAGAGGACAGGGGGGCAATCAGCCCCAGCATTTT.

In this sample, this clone turned up a few times. This chain links TRBV6-4 with TRBJ2-1; perhaps TRBD1 as D (6 bases). Trimming shortened V by 3 bases and J by 9 bases, and 12 bases separated the two germline ends. The CDR3 runs to 13 residues. Germline V gives CDR1 MRHNA, CDR2 SNTAGT. The CDR3 DNA reads as TGTGCCAGCAGTGATGTCAGGGGCGGTGAGCAGTTCTTC. Translated, it gives CASSDVRGGEQFF.

This clone has only a few counts. CDR3: CASSLGTRDYEQYF. CDR3 coding DNA: TGTGCCAGCAGCCTCGGGACTAGGGACTACGAGCAGTACTTC. The chain combines TRBV9 with TRBJ2-7; 8 positions agree with TRBD2. CDR3 size: 14 residues. V shed 4 bases, J shed 3 bases, and the junction held 6 bases outside the gene matches. Germline V gene lookup returns CDR1 SGDLS and CDR2 YYNGEE.

This rearrangement joins TRBV4-1 to TRBJ2-1; TRBD2 is a possible D gene (5 bases). The CDR3 is 17 residues long. The ends were cut back, 1 base at V and 12 bases at J, with 25 bases in the middle. Germline CDR1 and CDR2: MGHRA and YSYEKL. CDR3 in amino acids: CASSQASQRISPIGQFF. As DNA, the CDR3 is TGCGCCAGCAGCCAAGCTTCCCAGCGGATCTCTCCTATCGGGCAGTTCTTC.

The chain combines TRBV9 with TRBJ1-3, with a tentative D call TRBD1 (5 bases). Trimming left V 4 bases short and J 0 bases short, with 14 bases between. The CDR3 loop spans 16 amino acids. Germline CDR1 is SGDLS and CDR2 is YYNGEE. In DNA, the CDR3 is TGTGCCAGCAGCCCGTCGGTTGGGACCTCTGGAAACACCATATATTTT. This codes for CASSPSVGTSGNTIYF.

V and J are TRBV2 and TRBJ2-3; 12 nucleotides agree with TRBD2. CDR1 is SNHLY, CDR2 FYNNEI, per germline. V lost 6 bases to trimming and J lost 1 base; unmatched junction nucleotides: 11. This CDR3 region has 18 residues. The CDR3 is CASRWTSGNWGGTDTQYF. The DNA of the CDR3 is TGTGCCAGCAGGTGGACTAGCGGGAATTGGGGCGGCACAGATACGCAGTATTTT.

The V and J genes are TRBV28 and TRBJ2-1; 10 bases are a match to TRBD2. The CDR3 spans 16 residues. V was pared by 6 bases and J by 1 base, with 6 bases of the junction left unmatched. Germline V CDR1 and CDR2: MDHEN, SYDVKM. CDR3 protein: CASSLAGVGSYNEQFF. The CDR3 bases are TGTGCCAGCAGCCTAGCGGGAGTTGGTTCCTACAATGAGCAGTTCTTC.

This chain joins TRBV6-5 and TRBJ2-5; D is unresolved. The CDR3 extends over 12 amino acids. Germline CDR1 and CDR2: MNHEY and SVGAGI. The V and J ends lost 3 bases and 7 bases respectively, with 9 bases between them. CDR3 in amino acids: CASSYAAGTQYF. The CDR3 bases are TGTGCCAGCAGTTATGCCGCCGGGACCCAGTACTTC.